What follows are 26 T cell receptor beta chains derived from one specimen sequenced in a study of blood T cells in healthy people across ages. A second PCR, run for about 7 to 12 cycles, used a sample-barcoded 5' primer plus a J-beta primer mix. A single record per CDR3 protein comes from TCRdb applying MiXCR to the 5' RACE reads. Among almost 800,000 distinct CDR3 sequences listed, roughly 60% were seen once. The sequencing input was blood. Every receptor here comes from a young man in good health.

This chain uses TRBV7-2 with TRBJ2-1; D is unclear. The DNA end lines up better with TRBJ2-7; the J call may be wrong. The length of the CDR3 is 19 residues. Looked up from germline, CDR1 is SGHTA and CDR2 is FQGNSA. CDR3 sequence reads: CASSLKGYSRHSSYNEQYF. DNA for the CDR3: TGTGCCAGCAGCTTAAAGGGTTATTCACGGCATAGCTCCTACAATGAGCAGTACTTC.

This clonotype appeared once. V usage is TRBV7-2 and J usage is TRBJ2-1; 9 nucleotides match TRBD2. Germline CDR1 is SGHTA and CDR2 is FQGNSA. V dropped 2 bases and J dropped 5; count of bases not matched to a gene: 10. The CDR3 runs 17 residues. The CDR3 DNA follows: TGTACCAGCAGCTTATTAGGGCGGGGGGGTGTCAACAATGAGCAGTTCTTC. Translating gives CTSSLLGRGGVNNEQFF. Full variable domain (missing parts from reference TRBV7-2 and TRBJ2-1): GAGVSQSPSNKVTEKGKDVELRCDPISGHTALYWYRQSLGQGLEFLIYFQGNSAPDKSGLPSDRFSAERTGGSVSTLTIQRTQQEDSAVYLCTSSLLGRGGVNNEQFFGPGTRLTVL.

This clonotype was seen only a few times. V and J are TRBV20-1 and TRBJ1-2; D not certain. The CDR3 sequence is 11 residues long. Trimming took off 6 bases at V and 8 bases at J, with 13 bases between the two ends. In germline, CDR1 is DFQATT, CDR2 SNEGSKA (reference sequence). CDR3 in DNA: TGCAGTGCCCAAGACTGGGTGGGCTACACCTTC. This gives the protein CSAQDWVGYTF.

V gene TRBV29-1 combines with J gene TRBJ1-2; maybe TRBD1 (6 bases). This CDR3 is built from 11 residues. Germline V gene lookup returns CDR1 SQVTM and CDR2 ANQGSEA. V was pared by 2 bases and J by 12 bases, with 13 bases between. CDR3 region: CSVEWGGADTF. Here the CDR3 DNA reads TGCAGCGTTGAATGGGGGGGCGCGGACACCTTC.

The J gene is TRBJ1-1, the V gene TRBV29-1; the match to TRBD1 covers 7 bases. Germline V gives CDR1 SQVTM, CDR2 ANQGSEA. This CDR3 spans 12 amino acids. V was clipped by 6 bases and J by 5 bases; unmatched bases: 6. CDR3 region: CSVNRGGTEAFF. The DNA for the CDR3 is TGCAGCGTAAACAGGGGAGGGACTGAAGCTTTCTTT.

The chain links TRBV15 to TRBJ2-1, with 10 bases matching TRBD2. V lost 0 bases and J lost 8; bases outside the gene matches: 7. The CDR3 is 16 amino acids. Germline CDR1 is LNHNV and CDR2 is YYDKDF (reference sequence). The CDR3: CATSRDLALAGDEQFF. The CDR3 nucleotides are TGTGCCACCAGCAGAGATCTGGCGCTAGCGGGAGATGAGCAGTTCTTC.

The rearrangement links TRBV20-1 to TRBJ2-3, with TRBD2 matching over 11 bases. CDR1 is DFQATT and CDR2 is SNEGSKA in the germline V gene (reference sequence). There are 17 residues in the CDR3. Losses at the gene ends were 0 bases for V and 6 bases for J; bases not matched to a gene: 11. The DNA of the CDR3 is TGCAGTGCTAGAGATCCCTCCACTAGCGGGAGAACGGATACGCAGTATTTT. Translated, it gives CSARDPSTSGRTDTQYF.

As for this clonotype: At one end, the junction sequence differs from germline, possibly due to a read error. The chain uses TRBV27 and TRBJ2-1, with D hard to call. CDR1 is MNHEY, CDR2 SMNVEV, per germline (reference sequence). CDR3 length: 11 amino acids. CDR3 coding DNA: TGTGCCAGCAGTTCCGACGGTGAGCAGTTTTTC. Encoded protein: CASSSDGEQFF.

The chain carries TRBV2 and TRBJ2-7, with 10 bases identical to TRBD1. V lost 6 bases, J lost 5 bases, and 7 bases stayed unmatched. The CDR3 is 14 residues long. The germline gives CDR1 SNHLY, CDR2 FYNNEI. CDR3 sequence reads: CASRSGQGDDEQYF. The DNA for the CDR3 is TGTGCCAGCAGAAGCGGACAGGGGGACGACGAGCAGTACTTC.

Written as DNA, the CDR3 is TGTGCCAGCACTAATCCGGGGGGCCTCTACGAGCAGTACTTC. Translated, it gives CASTNPGGLYEQYF. The chain couples TRBV7-2 to TRBJ2-5; possibly TRBD2 for D (7 bases). The last part of the DNA fits TRBJ2-7 better; the J call may be wrong. The CDR3 sequence is 14 residues long. Germline lookup yields CDR1 SGHTA and CDR2 FQGNSA.

The rearrangement uses TRBV5-1 and TRBJ2-3; D remains ambiguous. CDR3 size: 16 residues. The germline V gene encodes CDR1 SGHRS and CDR2 YFSETQ. The ends were cut back, 0 bases at V and 0 bases at J, with 11 bases in the middle. The CDR3 protein is CASSLALISSTDTQYF. The DNA of the CDR3 is TGCGCCAGCAGCTTGGCTCTCATCTCCAGCACAGATACGCAGTATTTT. Full variable domain (outside the CDR3, taken from reference TRBV5-1 and TRBJ2-3): KAGVTQTPRYLIKTRGQQVTLSCSPISGHRSVSWYQQTPGQGLQFLFEYFSETQRNKGNFPGRFSGRQFSNSRSEMNVSTLELGDSALYLCASSLALISSTDTQYFGPGTRLTVL.

The V gene is TRBV20-1, the J gene TRBJ2-7, with 9 bases aligning to TRBD2. Germline-derived CDR1 and CDR2 are DFQATT and SNEGSKA (reference sequence). V shed 5 bases and J 1 base; nucleotides not matched to a gene: 6. CDR3 length equals 14 residues. DNA of the CDR3: TGCAGTGCTTCAAGCGGGGGGCTGTCCTACGAGCAGTACTTC. This gives the protein CSASSGGLSYEQYF.

The rearrangement links TRBV11-2 to TRBJ2-7; D is unresolved. The germline V gene encodes CDR1 SGHAT and CDR2 FQNNGV. The V gene lost 3 bases and the J gene lost 6 bases, with 9 bases spanning the gap. The CDR3 is 12 residues long. This CDR3 is CASSFMMGEQYF. For the CDR3, the DNA is TGTGCCAGCAGCTTTATGATGGGCGAGCAGTACTTC.

The chain recombines TRBV4-3 with TRBJ2-2, with TRBD1 identical over 7 bases. V lost 3 bases to trimming and J lost 5 bases; unmatched junction nucleotides: 6. The CDR3 has 15 amino acids. From germline, CDR1 is LGHNA and CDR2 YSLEER. The CDR3 nucleotides read TGCGCCAGCAGCCATGCACAGGGGTCTACCGGGGAGCTGTTTTTT. Amino acids: CASSHAQGSTGELFF.

This clonotype was seen only once. The chain has TRBV25-1 and TRBJ2-1; 8 bases are a match to TRBD2. CDR3 size: 15 residues. Germline values: CDR1 MGHDK, CDR2 SYGVNS. V lost 8 bases, J lost 6 bases, and 12 bases stayed unmatched. For the CDR3, the DNA is TGTGCCAGCGGGAAACGTAGCGGGGTTCTCAATGAGCAGTTCTTC. The encoded protein is CASGKRSGVLNEQFF.

The V call is TRBV12-5, the J call TRBJ2-1, with D possibly TRBD2 on 6 matching bases. V lost 2 bases to trimming and J lost 9 bases, with 11 bases between them. The germline CDR1 and CDR2 sequences are LGHNT and FRNRAP. This CDR3 comprises 13 residues. In nucleotides, the CDR3 is TGTGCTAGTGGTTTGTACCTCGGGGGTGAGCAGTTCTTC. This translates into CASGLYLGGEQFF.

The chain uses TRBV12-3 or TRBV12-4 and TRBJ2-7; D gene uncertain. Trimming took off 8 bases at V and 2 bases at J, with 13 bases between the two ends. The CDR3 contains 13 residues. In DNA form, the CDR3 reads TGTGCCAGCGGCCTACGGCAGACCTACGAGCAGTACTTC. Protein sequence: CASGLRQTYEQYF.

J is TRBJ2-5 and V is TRBV29-1; the D gene is possibly TRBD1 (6 bases). The CDR3 is made up of 12 amino acids. Germline CDR1 and CDR2: SQVTM and ANQGSEA. V lost 6 bases, J lost 11 bases, and 19 bases lay in between. This CDR3 is CSVSPQGSEQYF. The CDR3 nucleotides read TGCAGCGTGTCCCCACAGGGAAGTGAGCAGTACTTC.

This clonotype was seen more than once but under ten times. V is TRBV27 and J is TRBJ2-1; no clear D. The closer fit of TRBJ2-7 to the DNA end suggests the J call may be wrong. This CDR3 has 10 residues. CDR1 is MNHEY and CDR2 is SMNVEV in the germline V gene (reference sequence). The CDR3 protein is CASSLCEQYF. CDR3 coding DNA: TGTGCCAGCAGTTTATGTGAGCAGTACTTC.

The chain has TRBV29-1 and TRBJ2-6; TRBD1 agrees at 9 bases. CDR1 is SQVTM, CDR2 ANQGSEA, per germline. The V and J ends lost 6 bases and 3 bases, in that order; junction bases with no gene match: 15. This CDR3 spans 18 amino acids. CDR3 bases: TGCAGCGTCCCTACCGCCGGGACAGGGATCAGTGGGGCCAACGTCCTGACTTTC. Translation: CSVPTAGTGISGANVLTF.

This clonotype was counted once. CDR3 in DNA: TGCAGTGCTAGCATAGGTTCGACTAACTACGAGCAGTACTTC. Amino acids: CSASIGSTNYEQYF. The chain recombines TRBV20-1 with TRBJ2-7; possibly TRBD2 for D (5 bases). The CDR3 length is 14 residues. Germline loops: CDR1 DFQATT, CDR2 SNEGSKA (reference sequence). The V end was cut by 3 bases, the J end by 3 bases, with 15 bases between.

This clonotype was counted only a few times. The chain has TRBV5-1 and TRBJ1-2; 7 bases match TRBD1. CDR3 size: 14 residues. The germline V gene has CDR1 SGHRS and CDR2 YFSETQ. V gave up 8 bases and J gave up 2 bases; unmatched junction bases: 9. This CDR3 is CASTSGTVNYGYTF. The CDR3 DNA is TGCGCCAGTACATCCGGGACAGTCAACTATGGCTACACCTTC.

The chain links TRBV7-3 to TRBJ2-1; no clear D gene. Trimming stripped 1 base from V and 12 bases from J, with 10 bases between. This CDR3 comprises 12 residues. Germline V gene data show CDR1 as SGHTA and CDR2 as FQGTGA. The CDR3 protein is CASSLSAGAQFF. The CDR3 DNA sequence: TGTGCCAGCAGCTTAAGTGCAGGTGCGCAGTTCTTC.

This sequence joins TRBV7-2 and TRBJ2-5; 12 bases align to TRBD2. This CDR3 contains 15 residues. Losses at the gene ends were 4 bases for V and 2 bases for J; bases not matched to a gene: 2. From germline, CDR1 is SGHTA and CDR2 FQGNSA. The DNA for the CDR3 is TGTGCCAGCAGCTCCGGACTAGCGGGGCAAGAGACCCAGTACTTC. Protein: CASSSGLAGQETQYF.

The chain couples TRBV11-3 to TRBJ2-5; TRBD2 aligns across 9 bases. The CDR3 spans 17 residues. The germline CDR1 and CDR2 sequences are SGHNT and YENEEA. The ends lost 4 bases at V and 3 bases at J; junction bases unmatched: 12. The DNA for the CDR3 is TGTGCCAGCAGCTCCGACCCACTTAGCGGGGGCGAAGAGACCCAGTACTTC. This sequence encodes CASSSDPLSGGEETQYF.

This clonotype was detected only a few times. The chain employs TRBV20-1 and TRBJ2-1; weak D call: TRBD2 (6 bases). Trimming removed 0 bases at V and 4 bases at J, with 13 bases between. This CDR3 has 15 amino acids. Germline loops: CDR1 DFQATT, CDR2 SNEGSKA (reference sequence). As DNA, the CDR3 is TGCAGTGCTAGAGACGTAGCGGATACTTACAATGAGCAGTTCTTC. The encoded protein is CSARDVADTYNEQFF.